A selection of T cell receptor beta chains follows, all from one sample in a study of shared clonotypes between healthy human individuals. Sequenced by immunoSEQ multiplex PCR; TCRdb stores in-frame clones only, minus some. Among around 2,000,000 clones listed, approximately 94% were seen once. Sequenced material: naive CD8+ T cells from PBMCs. The receptor source for this set is a man between 18 and 29 years old in good health. Some clones in this sample may be carry-over from other donors' samples. Both conserved end residues are part of each CDR3.

TRBJ2-3,TRBV6-5,14,CASKHRDSIHTQYF
TRBJ2-7,TRBV11-2,15,CASSLGAGLRYEQYF
TRBJ1-1,TRBV28,17,CASSLGTGGIGDTEAFF
TRBJ2-7,TRBV10-2,14,CASSEQGAGYEQYF
TRBJ1-1,TRBV28,14,CASSLEGENTEAFF
TRBJ1-2,TRBV4-3,16,CASSQDFKGRGYGYTF
TRBJ2-6,TRBV29-1,13,CSALGAGANVLTF
TRBJ1-4,TRBV7-8,14,CASAGGQGEEKLFF
TRBJ1-1,TRBV6-5,14,CASSFRYSNTEAFF
TRBJ1-2,TRBV27,12,CASSSGNYGYTF
TRBJ1-1,TRBV29-1,16,CSVRKWSPSGNTEAFF
TRBJ2-1,TRBV7-9,17,CASSTGGVLRSYNEQFF
TRBJ2-1,TRBV28,17,CASSSHPQGYSYNEQFF
TRBJ2-7,TRBV6-4,13,CASSAAQGNEQYF
TRBJ1-2,TRBV13,13,CASSLPTGTGYTF
TRBJ1-5,TRBV27,13,CASSYATNQPQHF
TRBJ2-5,TRBV20-1,10,CSARRTSQYF
TRBJ2-1,TRBV7-3,19,CASSWTSGSQTSSYNEQFF
TRBJ2-7,TRBV18,18,CASSPIFLQGESSYEQYF
TRBJ2-7,TRBV27,15,CASSPHLGQHYEQYF